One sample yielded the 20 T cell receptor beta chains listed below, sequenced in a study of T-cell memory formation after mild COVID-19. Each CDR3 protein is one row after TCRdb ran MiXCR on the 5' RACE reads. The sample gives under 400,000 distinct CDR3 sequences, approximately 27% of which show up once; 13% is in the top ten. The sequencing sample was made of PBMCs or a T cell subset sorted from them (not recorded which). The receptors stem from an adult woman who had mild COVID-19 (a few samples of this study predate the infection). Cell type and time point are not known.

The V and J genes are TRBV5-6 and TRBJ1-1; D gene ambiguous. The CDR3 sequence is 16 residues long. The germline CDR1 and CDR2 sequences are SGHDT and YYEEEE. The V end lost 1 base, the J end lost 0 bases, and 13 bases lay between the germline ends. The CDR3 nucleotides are TGTGCCAGCAGCTTGAGAGGAGGTTCTTTGAACACTGAAGCTTTCTTT. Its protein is CASSLRGGSLNTEAFF. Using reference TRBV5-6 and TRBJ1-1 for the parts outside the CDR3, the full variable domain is DAGVTQSPTHLIKTRGQQVTLRCSPKSGHDTVSWYQQALGQGPQFIFQYYEEEERQRGNFPDRFSGHQFPNYSSELNVNALLLGDSALYLCASSLRGGSLNTEAFFGQGTRLTVV.

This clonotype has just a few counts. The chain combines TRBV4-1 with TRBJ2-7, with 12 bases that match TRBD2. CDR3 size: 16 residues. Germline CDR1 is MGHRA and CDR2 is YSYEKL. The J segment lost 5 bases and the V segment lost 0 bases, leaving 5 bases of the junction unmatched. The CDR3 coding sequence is TGCGCCAGCAGCCAAGAGCTAGCGGGAGGGGTCGACGAGCAGTACTTC. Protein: CASSQELAGGVDEQYF.

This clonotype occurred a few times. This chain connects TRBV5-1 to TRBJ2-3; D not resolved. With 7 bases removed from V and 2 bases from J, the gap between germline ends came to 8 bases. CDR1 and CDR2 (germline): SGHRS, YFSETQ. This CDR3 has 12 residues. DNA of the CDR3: TGCGCCAGCGCACTGCACACAGATACGCAGTATTTT. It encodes CASALHTDTQYF.

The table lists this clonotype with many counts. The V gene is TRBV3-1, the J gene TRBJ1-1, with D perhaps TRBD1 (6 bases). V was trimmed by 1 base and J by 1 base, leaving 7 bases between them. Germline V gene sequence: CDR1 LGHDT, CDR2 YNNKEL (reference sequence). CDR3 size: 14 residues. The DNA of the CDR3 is TGTGCCAGCAGCCAAGTACAGGGGAACACTGAAGCTTTCTTT. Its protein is CASSQVQGNTEAFF.

In DNA, the CDR3 is TGCAGTGCTAGAGAGTGGGGACTAGCGGGAGCAAAAACCTACGAGCAGTACTTC. Encoded protein: CSAREWGLAGAKTYEQYF. The V call is TRBV20-1, the J call TRBJ2-7; 14 bases line up with TRBD2. The J segment lost 2 bases and the V segment lost 0 bases, leaving 9 bases of the junction unmatched. The CDR3 consists of 18 residues. CDR1 and CDR2 from the germline V gene are DFQATT and SNEGSKA (reference sequence).

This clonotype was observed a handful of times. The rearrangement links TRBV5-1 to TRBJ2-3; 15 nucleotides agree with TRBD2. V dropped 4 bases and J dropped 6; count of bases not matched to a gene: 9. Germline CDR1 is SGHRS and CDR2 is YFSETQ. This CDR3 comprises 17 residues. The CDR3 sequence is CASSKGLAGGSEDTQYF. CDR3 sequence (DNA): TGCGCCAGCAGCAAGGGACTAGCGGGAGGATCGGAGGATACGCAGTATTTT. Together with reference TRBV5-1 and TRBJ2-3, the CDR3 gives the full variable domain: KAGVTQTPRYLIKTRGQQVTLSCSPISGHRSVSWYQQTPGQGLQFLFEYFSETQRNKGNFPGRFSGRQFSNSRSEMNVSTLELGDSALYLCASSKGLAGGSEDTQYFGPGTRLTVL.

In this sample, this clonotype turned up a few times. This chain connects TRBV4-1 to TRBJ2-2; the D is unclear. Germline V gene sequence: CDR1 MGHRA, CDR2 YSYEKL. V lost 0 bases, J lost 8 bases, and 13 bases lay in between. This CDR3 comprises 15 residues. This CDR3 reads CASSQEWATEGELFF. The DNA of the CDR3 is TGCGCCAGCAGCCAAGAATGGGCCACCGAGGGGGAGCTGTTTTTT.

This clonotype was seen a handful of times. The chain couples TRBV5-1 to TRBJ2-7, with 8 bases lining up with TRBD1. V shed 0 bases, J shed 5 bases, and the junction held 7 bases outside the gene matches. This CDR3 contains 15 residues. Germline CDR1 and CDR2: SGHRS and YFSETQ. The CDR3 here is CASSLGDRSTHEQYF. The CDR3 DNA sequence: TGCGCCAGCAGCTTGGGGGACAGGTCAACGCACGAGCAGTACTTC. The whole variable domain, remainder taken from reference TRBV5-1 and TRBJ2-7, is KAGVTQTPRYLIKTRGQQVTLSCSPISGHRSVSWYQQTPGQGLQFLFEYFSETQRNKGNFPGRFSGRQFSNSRSEMNVSTLELGDSALYLCASSLGDRSTHEQYFGPGTRLTVT.

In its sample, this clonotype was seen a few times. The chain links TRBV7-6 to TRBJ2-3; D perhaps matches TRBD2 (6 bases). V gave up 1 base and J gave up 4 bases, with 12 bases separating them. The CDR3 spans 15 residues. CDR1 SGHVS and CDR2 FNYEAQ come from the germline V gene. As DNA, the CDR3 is TGTGCCAGCAGCTTAGAGGGGAGGAGCGCAGATACGCAGTATTTT. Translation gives CASSLEGRSADTQYF. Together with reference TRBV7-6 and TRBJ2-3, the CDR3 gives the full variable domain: GAGVSQSPRYKVTKRGQDVALRCDPISGHVSLYWYRQALGQGPEFLTYFNYEAQQDKSGLPNDRFSAERPEGSISTLTIQRTEQRDSAMYRCASSLEGRSADTQYFGPGTRLTVL.

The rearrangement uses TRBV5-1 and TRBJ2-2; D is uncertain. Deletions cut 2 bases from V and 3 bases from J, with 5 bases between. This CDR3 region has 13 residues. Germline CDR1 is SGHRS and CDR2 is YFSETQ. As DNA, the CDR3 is TGCGCCAGCAGCTTTCCGGACACCGGGGAGCTGTTTTTT. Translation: CASSFPDTGELFF.

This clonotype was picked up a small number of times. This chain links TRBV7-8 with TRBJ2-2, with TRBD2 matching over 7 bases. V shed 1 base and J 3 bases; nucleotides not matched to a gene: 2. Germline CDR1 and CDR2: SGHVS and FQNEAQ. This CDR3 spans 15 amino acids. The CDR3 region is CASSLVGGDTGELFF. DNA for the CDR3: TGTGCCAGCAGCTTAGTTGGGGGGGACACCGGGGAGCTGTTTTTT.

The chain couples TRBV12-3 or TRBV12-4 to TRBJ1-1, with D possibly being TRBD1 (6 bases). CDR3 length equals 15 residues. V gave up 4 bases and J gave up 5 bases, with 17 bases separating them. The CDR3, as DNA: TGTGCCAGCAGTTCATTTTCCAGGGGCAAGACTGAAGCTTTCTTT. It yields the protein CASSSFSRGKTEAFF.

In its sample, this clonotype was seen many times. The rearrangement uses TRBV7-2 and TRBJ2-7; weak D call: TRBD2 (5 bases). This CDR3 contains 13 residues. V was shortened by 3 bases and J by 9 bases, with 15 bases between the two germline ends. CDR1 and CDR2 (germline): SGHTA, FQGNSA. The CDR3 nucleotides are TGTGCCAGCAGCTTTATGGAGTTAGGAGGGCAGTACTTC. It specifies CASSFMELGGQYF.

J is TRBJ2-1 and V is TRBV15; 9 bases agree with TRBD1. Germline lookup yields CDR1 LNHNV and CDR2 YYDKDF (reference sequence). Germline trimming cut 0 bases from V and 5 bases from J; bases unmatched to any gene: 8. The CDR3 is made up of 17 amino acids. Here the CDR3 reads CATSRDPGTGFNNEQFF. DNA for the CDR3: TGTGCCACCAGCAGAGACCCCGGGACAGGGTTTAACAATGAGCAGTTCTTC. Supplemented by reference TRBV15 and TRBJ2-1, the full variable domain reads DAMVIQNPRYQVTQFGKPVTLSCSQTLNHNVMYWYQQKSSQAPKLLFHYYDKDFNNEADTPDNFQSRRPNTSFCFLDIRSPGLGDTAMYLCATSRDPGTGFNNEQFFGPGTRLTVL.

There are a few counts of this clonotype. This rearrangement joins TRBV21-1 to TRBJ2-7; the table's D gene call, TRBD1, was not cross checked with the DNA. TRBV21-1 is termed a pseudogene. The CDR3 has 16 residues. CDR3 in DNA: TGTGCCAGCCCCAATTCCGGGACAGGGGTACCCTACGAGCAGTACTTC. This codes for CASPNSGTGVPYEQYF.

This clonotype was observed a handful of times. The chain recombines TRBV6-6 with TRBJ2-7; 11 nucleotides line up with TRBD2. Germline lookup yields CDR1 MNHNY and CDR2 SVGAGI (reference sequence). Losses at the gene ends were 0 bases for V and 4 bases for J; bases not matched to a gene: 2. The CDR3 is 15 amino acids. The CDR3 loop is CASSYSTSGTYEQYF. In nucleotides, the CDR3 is TGTGCCAGCAGTTACTCGACTAGCGGGACTTACGAGCAGTACTTC.

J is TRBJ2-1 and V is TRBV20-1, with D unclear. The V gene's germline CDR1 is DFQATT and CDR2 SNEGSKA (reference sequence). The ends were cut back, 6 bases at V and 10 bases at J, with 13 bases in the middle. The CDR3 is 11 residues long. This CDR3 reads CSAFRKAEQFF. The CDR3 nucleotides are TGCAGTGCCTTCCGAAAAGCGGAGCAGTTCTTC.

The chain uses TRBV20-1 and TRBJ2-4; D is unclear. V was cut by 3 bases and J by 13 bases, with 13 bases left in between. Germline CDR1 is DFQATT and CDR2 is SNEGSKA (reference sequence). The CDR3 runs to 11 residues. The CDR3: CSARDAALQYF. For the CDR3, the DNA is TGCAGTGCTAGGGACGCCGCCCTACAGTACTTC.

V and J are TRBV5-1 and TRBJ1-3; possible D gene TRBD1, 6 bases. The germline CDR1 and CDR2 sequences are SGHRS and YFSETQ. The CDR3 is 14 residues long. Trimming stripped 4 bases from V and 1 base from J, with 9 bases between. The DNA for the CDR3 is TGCGCCAGCAGCATACAGGGATCTGGAAACACCATATATTTT. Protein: CASSIQGSGNTIYF.

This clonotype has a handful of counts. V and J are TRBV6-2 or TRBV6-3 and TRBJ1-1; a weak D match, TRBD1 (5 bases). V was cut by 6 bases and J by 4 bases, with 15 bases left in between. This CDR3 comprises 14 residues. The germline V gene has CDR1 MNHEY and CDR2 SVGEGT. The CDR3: CASSFQGDGTEAFF. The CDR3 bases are TGTGCCAGCAGCTTTCAGGGAGACGGCACTGAAGCTTTCTTT.